These 25 T cell receptor beta chains originate from one sample sequenced in a study of blood T cell repertoires in COVID-19. Clones were read by immunoSEQ multiplex PCR, and TCRdb kept only the in-frame ones, dropping some. The sample records 12,000 to 15,000 clones, 80% to 90% being singletons. The sequenced sample consisted of peripheral blood. Source of these receptors: a human donor in a cohort sampled during active COVID-19.

A single count supports this clone. The chain uses TRBV10-3 and TRBJ2-3; possible D gene TRBD1, 6 bases. The CDR3 has 14 amino acids. The V gene's germline CDR1 is ENHRY and CDR2 SYGVKD. V lost 4 bases to trimming and J lost 4 bases, with 12 bases between them. CDR3 sequence (DNA): TGTGCCATCAGTGCCCCCGAGGGGGCAGATACGCAGTATTTT. Protein sequence: CAISAPEGADTQYF.

The chain employs TRBV28 and TRBJ1-2; possibly TRBD1 for D (6 bases). The length of the CDR3 is 11 residues. In germline, CDR1 is MDHEN, CDR2 SYDVKM. Trimming removed 6 bases at V and 13 bases at J, with 15 bases between. CDR3 sequence (DNA): TGTGCCAGCAGCACAACAGGGAGTTGCACCTTC. It codes for CASSTTGSCTF.

The V gene is TRBV20-1, the J gene TRBJ2-7; unclear D gene. Germline V gives CDR1 DFQATT, CDR2 SNEGSKA (reference sequence). V was trimmed by 3 bases and J by 0 bases, leaving 12 bases between them. CDR3 size: 14 residues. CDR3 region: CSASLGSFSYEQYF. The CDR3 DNA sequence: TGCAGTGCTAGTTTGGGCTCCTTCTCCTACGAGCAGTACTTC.

Here the CDR3 DNA reads TGTGCCAGCAGTTTATCGGGGGCTAGGACCCACACCTTC. Protein product: CASSLSGARTHTF. The chain recombines TRBV27 with TRBJ1-2; the D gene is possibly TRBD1 (6 bases). Germline CDR1 and CDR2: MNHEY and SMNVEV (reference sequence). Trimming pared 0 bases from V and 12 bases from J, leaving 14 bases between. The CDR3 is 13 amino acids.

A few counts support this clone. CDR3 amino acids: CATSEPRRGAEAFF. In DNA, the CDR3 is TGTGCCACCAGTGAGCCTCGCAGGGGGGCTGAAGCTTTCTTT. The rearrangement joins TRBV24-1 to TRBJ1-1, with 7 bases matching TRBD1. The CDR3 length is 14 residues. The V segment lost 4 bases and the J segment 6 bases; nucleotides outside the gene matches: 7. Per germline, CDR1 KGHDR and CDR2 SFDVKD.

The chain links TRBV6-2 or TRBV6-3 to TRBJ1-5; D is ambiguous. Per the germline V gene, CDR1 is MNHEY and CDR2 is SVGEGT. V was trimmed by 2 bases and J by 0 bases, leaving 14 bases between them. This CDR3 is built from 17 residues. The CDR3 DNA sequence: TGTGCCAGCAGTTACCGGCGGGCGGTGGGTAGCAATCAGCCCCAGCATTTT. It encodes CASSYRRAVGSNQPQHF.

The chain has TRBV6-4 and TRBJ2-2, with 8 positions matching TRBD2. The ends lost 2 bases at V and 5 bases at J; junction bases unmatched: 4. The CDR3 loop spans 15 amino acids. From germline, CDR1 is MRHNA and CDR2 SNTAGT. DNA of the CDR3: TGTGCCAGCAGTGACAAGGCGGGGGGAACCGGGGAGCTGTTTTTT. Amino acid sequence: CASSDKAGGTGELFF.

The rearrangement links TRBV7-8 to TRBJ1-2; D may be TRBD1 (6 bases). Germline lookup yields CDR1 SGHVS and CDR2 FQNEAQ. Trimming left V 5 bases short and J 4 bases short, with 17 bases between. The CDR3 is 15 amino acids. In DNA form, the CDR3 reads TGTGCCAGCAGCCCACAGACAGGATTTCTCTATGGCTACACCTTC. Translating gives CASSPQTGFLYGYTF.

The chain has TRBV27 and TRBJ2-1, with 13 bases that match TRBD2. The V segment lost 5 bases and the J segment 8 bases; nucleotides outside the gene matches: 12. Per the germline V gene, CDR1 is MNHEY and CDR2 is SMNVEV (reference sequence). The CDR3 is made up of 17 amino acids. The CDR3 coding sequence is TGTGCCAGCAGTACGCGGACTAGCGGGAGTAATGTCGATGAGCAGTTCTTC. This sequence encodes CASSTRTSGSNVDEQFF.

J is TRBJ2-7 and V is TRBV5-6; 10 nucleotides agree with TRBD1. Germline lookup yields CDR1 SGHDT and CDR2 YYEEEE. The V segment lost 4 bases and the J segment 6 bases; nucleotides outside the gene matches: 13. The CDR3 spans 16 residues. CDR3 sequence (DNA): TGTGCCAGCAGCCCATCTTCCGGGACAGGGGTCTCCGAGCAGTACTTC. It yields the protein CASSPSSGTGVSEQYF.

This chain connects TRBV6-5 to TRBJ1-2, with a weak D call TRBD1 (6 bases). The CDR3 is 13 residues long. Germline CDR1 reads MNHEY; CDR2 reads SVGAGI. The V and J ends lost 4 bases and 2 bases respectively, with 8 bases between them. CDR3 sequence reads: CASSLQGNYGYTF. The CDR3 region has the DNA TGTGCCAGCAGTTTACAGGGAAACTATGGCTACACCTTC.

The gene calls are TRBV7-3 and TRBJ2-2; a weak D match, TRBD1 (6 bases). The CDR3 runs to 17 residues. Between the trimmed V and J ends, which lost 5 bases and 3 bases, there was a span of 19 bases. The germline V gene has CDR1 SGHTA and CDR2 FQGTGA. The CDR3 loop reads CASSPSTGSIYTGELFF. The CDR3 nucleotides are TGTGCCAGCAGCCCCTCGACAGGCTCAATCTACACCGGGGAGCTGTTTTTT.

The chain employs TRBV9 and TRBJ2-1; TRBD2 agrees at 8 bases. After removal of 0 bases from V and 2 bases from J, the junction contained 4 bases not matched to a gene. From germline, CDR1 is SGDLS and CDR2 YYNGEE. This CDR3 has 16 residues. The CDR3 DNA reads TGTGCCAGCAGCGTAGTGAGCGGGGGACCCTACAATGAGCAGTTCTTC. It is translated as CASSVVSGGPYNEQFF.

This clone has a single count. This chain connects TRBV11-2 to TRBJ1-1; no reliable D call. The V gene lost 2 bases and the J gene lost 5 bases, with 9 bases spanning the gap. The CDR3 extends over 13 amino acids. Germline V gene lookup returns CDR1 SGHAT and CDR2 FQNNGV. Written as DNA, the CDR3 is TGTGCCAGCAGCTTAAATCGGGTGACTGAAGCTTTCTTT. Translation: CASSLNRVTEAFF.

The chain links TRBV6-5 to TRBJ2-7; D call uncertain. The CDR3 length is 11 residues. V lost 7 bases and J 2 bases, leaving 6 bases between the germline ends. Germline assignment: CDR1 MNHEY and CDR2 SVGAGI. CDR3 in amino acids: CASNSAYEQYF. CDR3 sequence (DNA): TGTGCCAGCAACTCCGCCTACGAGCAGTACTTC.

This chain's CDR3 is CASSPGQALTDTQYF. As DNA, the CDR3 is TGTGCCAGCAGCCCTGGACAGGCTCTCACAGATACGCAGTATTTT. The chain has TRBV5-4 and TRBJ2-3; 7 bases are shared with TRBD1. V was pared by 4 bases and J by 2 bases, with 7 bases of the junction left unmatched. The germline V gene has CDR1 SGHNT and CDR2 YYREEE (reference sequence). This CDR3 has 15 amino acids.

The rearrangement links TRBV5-1 to TRBJ1-4; 7 bases fit TRBD1. The CDR3 covers 17 residues. Looked up from germline, CDR1 is SGHRS and CDR2 is YFSETQ. The ends lost 4 bases at V and 0 bases at J; junction bases unmatched: 9. CDR3 in DNA: TGCGCCAGCAGCCCGCAAGGACAGGACCCAACTAATGAAAAACTGTTTTTT. Protein sequence: CASSPQGQDPTNEKLFF.

The chain recombines TRBV4-1 with TRBJ2-7; D is possibly TRBD2 (7 bases). The CDR3 is 15 amino acids. The V and J ends lost 1 base and 7 bases respectively, with 17 bases between them. CDR1 and CDR2 from the germline V gene are MGHRA and YSYEKL. The CDR3 loop reads CASSQVLAGAREQYF. DNA of the CDR3: TGCGCCAGCAGCCAAGTGTTGGCGGGGGCTCGGGAGCAGTACTTC.

This sequence joins TRBV5-1 and TRBJ2-1; TRBD1 aligns across 11 bases. The CDR3 is 15 amino acids. Trimming at V came to 3 bases and at J to 6 bases, leaving 5 bases not matched to a gene. Germline V lookup: CDR1 SGHRS, CDR2 YFSETQ. The CDR3 here is CASSSFGQGANEQFF. As DNA, the CDR3 is TGCGCCAGCAGCTCCTTCGGACAGGGGGCCAATGAGCAGTTCTTC.

This clone was found once. The V gene is TRBV14, the J gene TRBJ2-3, with 12 bases matching TRBD2. Germline CDR1 and CDR2: SGHDN and FVKESK. J gave up 0 bases and V 4 bases, and 11 bases lay outside the gene matches. This CDR3 has 19 residues. The chain's CDR3 is CASSRINGLAGSSTDTQYF. The CDR3, as DNA: TGTGCCAGCAGCCGGATTAATGGACTAGCGGGGAGTAGCACAGATACGCAGTATTTT.

This clone has more than one count but fewer than ten. J is TRBJ1-6 and V is TRBV19, with a weak D call TRBD1 (5 bases). The V end was cut by 2 bases, the J end by 6 bases, with 5 bases between. This CDR3 region has 13 residues. Germline V gene data show CDR1 as LNHDA and CDR2 as SQIVND (reference sequence). The CDR3 DNA sequence: TGTGCCAGTAGTATACAGGGTAATTCACCCCTCCACTTT. Translated: CASSIQGNSPLHF. Combining the CDR3 with reference TRBV19 and TRBJ1-6 gives the whole variable domain DGGITQSPKYLFRKEGQNVTLSCEQNLNHDAMYWYRQDPGQGLRLIYYSQIVNDFQKGDIAEGYSVSREKKESFPLTVTSAQKNPTAFYLCASSIQGNSPLHFGNGTRLTVT.

This sequence joins TRBV9 and TRBJ1-2; 7 bases line up with TRBD1. This CDR3 comprises 12 residues. CDR1 and CDR2 from the germline V gene are SGDLS and YYNGEE. Unmatched junction bases numbered 4, after V lost 4 bases and J lost 7 bases. The CDR3 DNA reads as TGTGCCAGCAGCCCTCCAGGGGGTGGCTACACCTTC. This sequence encodes CASSPPGGGYTF.

The chain joins TRBV2 to TRBJ1-1; 8 nucleotides agree with TRBD1. This CDR3 is built from 13 residues. After removal of 7 bases from V and 4 bases from J, the junction contained 5 bases not matched to a gene. CDR1 and CDR2 (germline): SNHLY, FYNNEI. The CDR3 protein is CASTTGGVTEAFF. The DNA for the CDR3 is TGTGCCAGCACTACAGGGGGAGTCACTGAAGCTTTCTTT.

This clone was detected only once. The rearrangement uses TRBV5-1 and TRBJ1-6; the match to TRBD1 covers 7 bases. This CDR3 is 14 amino acids long. After removal of 6 bases from V and 8 bases from J, the junction contained 8 bases not matched to a gene. CDR1 and CDR2 (germline): SGHRS, YFSETQ. Here the CDR3 reads CASKETGRHSPLHF. The CDR3 region has the DNA TGCGCCAGCAAAGAGACAGGGCGGCATTCACCCCTCCACTTT.

The gene calls are TRBV11-2 and TRBJ1-1; 8 bases agree with TRBD1. This CDR3 has 18 amino acids. Germline loops: CDR1 SGHAT, CDR2 FQNNGV. Germline trimming cut 1 base from V and 4 bases from J; bases unmatched to any gene: 14. The CDR3 DNA sequence: TGTGCCAGCAGCTTAGCAGGAACAGGGACAGGTATCAGCACTGAAGCTTTCTTT. Protein product: CASSLAGTGTGISTEAFF.